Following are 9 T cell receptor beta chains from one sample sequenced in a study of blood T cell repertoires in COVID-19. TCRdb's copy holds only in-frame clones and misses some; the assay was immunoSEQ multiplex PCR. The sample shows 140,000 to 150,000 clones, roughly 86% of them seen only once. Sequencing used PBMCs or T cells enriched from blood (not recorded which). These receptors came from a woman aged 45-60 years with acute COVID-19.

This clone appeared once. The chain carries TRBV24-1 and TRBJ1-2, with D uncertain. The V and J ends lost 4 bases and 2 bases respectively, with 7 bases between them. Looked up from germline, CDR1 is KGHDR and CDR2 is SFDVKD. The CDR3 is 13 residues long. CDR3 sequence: CATSDQNNYGYTF. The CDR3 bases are TGTGCCACCAGTGACCAGAACAACTATGGCTACACCTTC.

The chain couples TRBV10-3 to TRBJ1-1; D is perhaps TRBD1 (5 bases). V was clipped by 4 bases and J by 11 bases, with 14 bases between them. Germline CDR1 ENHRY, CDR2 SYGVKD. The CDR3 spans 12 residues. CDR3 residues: CAISGTGPGAFF. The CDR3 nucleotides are TGTGCCATCAGTGGGACGGGTCCAGGGGCTTTCTTT.

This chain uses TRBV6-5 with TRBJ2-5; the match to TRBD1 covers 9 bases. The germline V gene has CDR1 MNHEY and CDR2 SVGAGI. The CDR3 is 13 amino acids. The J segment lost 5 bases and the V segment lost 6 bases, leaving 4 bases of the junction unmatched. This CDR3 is CASRPGQGETQYF. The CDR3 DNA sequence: TGTGCCAGCAGACCCGGACAGGGGGAGACCCAGTACTTC.

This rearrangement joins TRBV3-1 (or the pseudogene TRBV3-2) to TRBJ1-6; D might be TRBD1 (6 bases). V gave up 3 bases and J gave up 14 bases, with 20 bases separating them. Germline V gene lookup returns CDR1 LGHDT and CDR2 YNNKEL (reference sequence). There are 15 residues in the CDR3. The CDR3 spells CASSQGARGRSALHF. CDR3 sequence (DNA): TGTGCCAGCAGCCAGGGGGCAAGGGGCCGTTCGGCCCTCCACTTT.

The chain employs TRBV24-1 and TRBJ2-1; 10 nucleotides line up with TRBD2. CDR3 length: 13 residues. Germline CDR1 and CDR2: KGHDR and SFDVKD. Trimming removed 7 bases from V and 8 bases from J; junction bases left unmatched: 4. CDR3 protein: CATRVAGGDEQFF. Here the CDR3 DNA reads TGTGCCACCAGGGTAGCGGGAGGCGATGAGCAGTTCTTC.

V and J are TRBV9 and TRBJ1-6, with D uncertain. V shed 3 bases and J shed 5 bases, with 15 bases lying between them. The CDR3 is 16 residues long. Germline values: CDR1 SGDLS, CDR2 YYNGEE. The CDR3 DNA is TGTGCCAGCAGCGCTGAGGCCCAGCAGCATAATTCACCCCTCCACTTT. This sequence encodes CASSAEAQQHNSPLHF.

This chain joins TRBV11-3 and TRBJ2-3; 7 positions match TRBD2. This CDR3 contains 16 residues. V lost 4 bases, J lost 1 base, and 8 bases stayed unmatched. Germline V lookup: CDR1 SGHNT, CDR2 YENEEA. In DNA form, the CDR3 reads TGTGCCAGCAGCTCGCGGGTGGGGAGGGGCACAGATACGCAGTATTTT. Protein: CASSSRVGRGTDTQYF.

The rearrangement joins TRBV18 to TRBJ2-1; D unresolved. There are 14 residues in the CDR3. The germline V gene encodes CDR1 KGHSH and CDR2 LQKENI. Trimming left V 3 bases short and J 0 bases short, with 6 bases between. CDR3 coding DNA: TGTGCCAGCTCACCTCTTAGCTCCTACAATGAGCAGTTCTTC. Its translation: CASSPLSSYNEQFF.

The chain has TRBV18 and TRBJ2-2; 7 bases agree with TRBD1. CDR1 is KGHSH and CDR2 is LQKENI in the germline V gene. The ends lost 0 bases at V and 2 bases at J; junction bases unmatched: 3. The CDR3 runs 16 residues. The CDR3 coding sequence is TGTGCCAGCTCACCACCTGGGGACAGCAACACCGGGGAGCTGTTTTTT. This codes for CASSPPGDSNTGELFF.